This T cell receptor (beta chain) was documented in a study of OX40 agonist ivuxolimab in advanced cancers. At the level of the study: Given to patients was ivuxolimab, an agonistic anti-OX40 (CD134) antibody. Among those treated, three patients had partial responses, one with hepatocellular carcinoma and two with cutaneous melanoma.

Sequencing used immunoSEQ multiplex PCR; TCRdb keeps in-frame clones, though not all of them. The sample consists of 50,000 to 80,000 clones, roughly 80% of them appearing once. Comment on this clone: The antigen remains unidentified.

Study-wide results and caveats: Among some nonresponders, normalized T-cell clonal expansion was also low. Antigens targeted by the expanded peripheral T cells were not determined.

This clonotype originated in an adult with an advanced solid tumor such as melanoma, head and neck, liver or kidney cancer. Specimen: CD4+ or CD8+ T cells sorted from blood, collected in a trial of the OX40 agonist ivuxolimab.

The CDR3 is CASRERDSGSKNIQYF. CDR3 sequence (DNA): TGTGCCAGCAGGGAACGGGACAGTGGATCCAAAAACATTCAGTACTTC. The chain combines TRBV2 with TRBJ2-4; 7 nucleotides agree with TRBD1. This CDR3 contains 16 residues. The germline CDR1 and CDR2 sequences are SNHLY and FYNNEI. The J segment lost 2 bases and the V segment lost 6 bases, leaving 10 bases of the junction unmatched.